Below are 23 T cell receptor beta chains sequenced from a single sample in a study of Ad26.COV2.S vaccination and SARS-CoV-2 variants. As for treatment: over 15 received Ad26.COV2.S at low or high dose, single or two shots; roughly five received placebo; per-sample allocation not given. Following the first vaccine or placebo injection, samples were taken on day 63. Profiled with immunoSEQ multiplex PCR; TCRdb holds only in-frame clones, not every one. The sample has hundreds of thousands of clones; over 75% are singletons. Here the sequenced sample was peripheral blood, taken in a trial of Ad26.COV2.S vaccine versus placebo. The receptor source for this set is a person between 18 and 59 years old who received the Ad26.COV2.S COVID-19 vaccine or a placebo.

This clone was detected a few times. The genes are TRBV2 and TRBJ1-1; D gene uncertain. This CDR3 comprises 12 residues. Looked up from germline, CDR1 is SNHLY and CDR2 is FYNNEI. Trimming stripped 8 bases from V and 1 base from J, with 8 bases between. The CDR3 DNA sequence: TGTGCCAGCGGACTGTCGAACACTGAAGCTTTCTTT. Translated, it gives CASGLSNTEAFF.

This sequence joins TRBV29-1 and TRBJ2-3; 9 positions match TRBD2. Germline loops: CDR1 SQVTM, CDR2 ANQGSEA. This CDR3 has 14 amino acids. Unmatched junction bases numbered 4, after V lost 0 bases and J lost 6 bases. Here the CDR3 reads CSVEDVAGVDTQYF. CDR3 DNA: TGCAGCGTTGAAGATGTAGCGGGGGTCGATACGCAGTATTTT.

This chain joins TRBV4-2 and TRBJ2-1; 8 nucleotides align to TRBD1. The CDR3 has 16 amino acids. Looked up from germline, CDR1 is LGHNA and CDR2 is YNFKEQ. The junction had 8 bases not matched to a gene; V was cut back by 4 bases and J by 3 bases. CDR3 coding DNA: TGTGCCAGCAGCCGAGGGACAGGTGAAATCTACAATGAGCAGTTCTTC. Protein product: CASSRGTGEIYNEQFF.

This clone was counted once. The chain carries TRBV5-1 and TRBJ1-1; D unresolved. Looked up from germline, CDR1 is SGHRS and CDR2 is YFSETQ. The V and J ends lost 0 bases and 4 bases respectively, with 10 bases between them. The CDR3 runs to 14 residues. DNA for the CDR3: TGCGCCAGCAGCTTGGCCCATTCGGGCACTGAAGCTTTCTTT. Protein: CASSLAHSGTEAFF.

The chain combines TRBV6-5 with TRBJ1-5; weak D call: TRBD1 (6 bases). Trimming took off 6 bases at V and 5 bases at J, with 11 bases between the two ends. CDR1 MNHEY and CDR2 SVGAGI come from the germline V gene. The CDR3 contains 13 residues. The CDR3 is CASSYREHQPQHF. The CDR3 DNA reads TGTGCCAGCAGCTACAGGGAACATCAGCCCCAGCATTTT.

This clone showed up just once. The genes are TRBV7-9 and TRBJ2-7; D may be TRBD1 or TRBD2 (5 bases each). The germline V gene encodes CDR1 SEHNR and CDR2 FQNEAQ (reference sequence). The CDR3 runs 15 residues. Trimming shortened V by 5 bases and J by 6 bases, and 20 bases separated the two germline ends. CDR3 amino acids: CASSLNPGTGSEQYF. Written as DNA, the CDR3 is TGTGCCAGCAGCCTCAACCCAGGGACCGGCTCCGAGCAGTACTTC.

The CDR3 DNA reads as TGTGCCAGTAGTATAGCAAGCTCTGGAAACACCATATATTTT. It codes for CASSIASSGNTIYF. The gene calls are TRBV19 and TRBJ1-3; D gene ambiguous. Germline-derived CDR1 and CDR2 are LNHDA and SQIVND (reference sequence). With 1 base removed from V and 0 bases from J, the gap between germline ends came to 4 bases. The CDR3 length is 14 residues.

This clone appeared many times. V is TRBV5-1 and J is TRBJ1-3; tentatively, D is TRBD1 (6 bases). Trimming left V 0 bases short and J 0 bases short, with 16 bases between. The CDR3 has 18 residues. CDR1 is SGHRS, CDR2 YFSETQ, per germline. The CDR3 loop reads CASSLEGQLSTSGNTIYF. CDR3 nucleotide sequence: TGCGCCAGCAGCTTGGAGGGACAACTATCAACCTCTGGAAACACCATATATTTT.

V and J are TRBV5-1 and TRBJ1-1; TRBD1 aligns across 7 bases. The CDR3 covers 12 residues. Trimming at V came to 4 bases and at J to 11 bases, leaving 8 bases not matched to a gene. Germline values: CDR1 SGHRS, CDR2 YFSETQ. In DNA form, the CDR3 reads TGCGCCAGCAGCGGGGGGACAGTTGAGGCTTTCTTT. This sequence encodes CASSGGTVEAFF.

The chain joins TRBV5-1 to TRBJ1-1, with D unclear. Germline V lookup: CDR1 SGHRS, CDR2 YFSETQ. Between the trimmed V and J ends, which lost 0 bases and 1 base, there was a span of 13 bases. The CDR3 has 16 amino acids. DNA for the CDR3: TGCGCCAGCAGCTTGGAGCGGGTCAGTGGGAACACTGAAGCTTTCTTT. It is translated as CASSLERVSGNTEAFF.

The chain joins TRBV11-3 to TRBJ2-5, with 9 bases fitting TRBD1. The germline V gene has CDR1 SGHNT and CDR2 YENEEA. With V trimmed by 4 bases and J by 4 bases, 7 bases remained unmatched. CDR3 length: 15 residues. In nucleotides, the CDR3 is TGTGCCAGCAGCTCCAATCGGGACAGGGTAGAGACCCAGTACTTC. Its protein is CASSSNRDRVETQYF.

A single count supports this clone. The chain carries TRBV27 and TRBJ2-7, with 8 bases fitting TRBD1. Germline CDR1 and CDR2: MNHEY and SMNVEV (reference sequence). The CDR3 extends over 13 amino acids. Losses at the gene ends were 6 bases for V and 1 base for J; bases not matched to a gene: 2. In DNA, the CDR3 is TGTGCCAGCAGGGGACAGGTTTCCTACGAGCAGTACTTC. Translated: CASRGQVSYEQYF.

The table lists this clone with a few counts. The V gene is TRBV19, the J gene TRBJ1-5; D unresolved. Germline V gene lookup returns CDR1 LNHDA and CDR2 SQIVND (reference sequence). The CDR3 is 16 residues long. Trimming left V 7 bases short and J 4 bases short, with 20 bases between. The CDR3 spells CASNSIEQDRNQPQHF. CDR3 DNA: TGTGCCAGTAACTCCATAGAGCAGGACCGAAATCAGCCCCAGCATTTT.

The V and J genes are TRBV5-6 and TRBJ1-1; D remains ambiguous. CDR1 is SGHDT and CDR2 is YYEEEE in the germline V gene. The V end was cut by 4 bases, the J end by 11 bases, with 15 bases between. The CDR3 loop spans 12 amino acids. The CDR3 loop is CASSPEGRGAFF. The CDR3 DNA reads TGTGCCAGCAGCCCCGAGGGTCGTGGGGCTTTCTTT.

This rearrangement joins TRBV25-1 to TRBJ2-2, with 12 bases aligning to TRBD2. Per the germline V gene, CDR1 is MGHDK and CDR2 is SYGVNS. V shed 0 bases, J shed 8 bases, and the junction held 1 base outside the gene matches. This CDR3 is 15 amino acids long. CDR3: CASSEYGTSGGELFF. The CDR3 DNA reads as TGTGCCAGCAGTGAATACGGGACTAGCGGGGGGGAGCTGTTTTTT.

Turning to this clone: Within the sample, other DNA sequences also encode this same CDR3. The J gene is TRBJ2-7, the V gene TRBV6-5; 7 bases agree with TRBD1. The V gene end was trimmed by 5 bases and the J gene end by 1 base; junction bases not matched to a gene: 5. The CDR3 length is 14 residues. Looked up from germline, CDR1 is MNHEY and CDR2 is SVGAGI. CDR3 amino acids: CASSRQGSSYEQYF. CDR3 nucleotide sequence: TGTGCCAGCAGTCGACAGGGCTCATCCTACGAGCAGTACTTC.

The chain uses TRBV6-5 and TRBJ2-7, with TRBD1 matching 9 bases. Per germline, CDR1 MNHEY and CDR2 SVGAGI. The CDR3 extends over 14 amino acids. V dropped 7 bases and J dropped 3; count of bases not matched to a gene: 7. CDR3 sequence reads: CASTYRDRVYEQYF. The CDR3 nucleotides read TGTGCCAGCACCTATAGGGACAGGGTCTACGAGCAGTACTTC.

The chain recombines TRBV18 with TRBJ2-5, with TRBD2 as a possible D gene (6 bases). Germline assignment: CDR1 KGHSH and CDR2 LQKENI. V shed 4 bases and J shed 4 bases, with 7 bases lying between them. This CDR3 contains 12 residues. The CDR3 bases are TGTGCCAGCTCACGGGGAGGAGAGACCCAGTACTTC. Amino acid sequence: CASSRGGETQYF.

The chain links TRBV18 to TRBJ1-2; D is uncertain. There are 14 residues in the CDR3. In germline, CDR1 is KGHSH, CDR2 LQKENI. V was clipped by 1 base and J by 3 bases, with 9 bases between them. The CDR3 coding sequence is TGTGCCAGCTCACCACTGGAGCAGGACTATGGCTACACCTTC. This encodes CASSPLEQDYGYTF.

The genes are TRBV28 and TRBJ2-5; the D is unclear. The germline V and J ends were trimmed by 5 bases and 2 bases, with 0 bases remaining between them. The CDR3 extends over 10 amino acids. Germline CDR1 MDHEN, CDR2 SYDVKM. The CDR3 loop reads CASSQETQYF. Written as DNA, the CDR3 is TGTGCCAGCAGTCAAGAGACCCAGTACTTC. The full variable domain, its missing parts supplied by reference TRBV28 and TRBJ2-5, is DVKVTQSSRYLVKRTGEKVFLECVQDMDHENMFWYRQDPGLGLRLIYFSYDVKMKEKGDIPEGYSVSREKKERFSLILESASTNQTSMYLCASSQETQYFGPGTRLLVL.

The J gene is TRBJ2-3, the V gene TRBV5-4; D is perhaps TRBD2 (5 bases). The V gene lost 4 bases and the J gene lost 0 bases, with 9 bases spanning the gap. This CDR3 spans 14 amino acids. Per germline, CDR1 SGHNT and CDR2 YYREEE (reference sequence). CDR3 in DNA: TGTGCCAGCAGCCGAGGCGGGAGCACAGATACGCAGTATTTT. Its protein product is CASSRGGSTDTQYF.

This clone came up once. CDR3 in DNA: TGTGCCAGCAGCGTAAAGGGCGCCTGGACAGATACGCAGTATTTT. This encodes CASSVKGAWTDTQYF. This rearrangement joins TRBV9 to TRBJ2-3; D remains unclear. Germline assignment: CDR1 SGDLS and CDR2 YYNGEE. Trimming removed 1 base from V and 3 bases from J, with 12 bases in between. The CDR3 extends over 15 amino acids.

This chain links TRBV3-1 (or the pseudogene TRBV3-2) with TRBJ2-7; D possibly corresponds to TRBD2 (7 bases). There are 16 residues in the CDR3. V lost 0 bases and J lost 2, with 14 bases in between. The V gene's germline CDR1 is LGHDT and CDR2 YNNKEL (reference sequence). The CDR3 sequence: CASSQEGGVLAYEQYF. CDR3 nucleotides: TGTGCCAGCAGCCAAGAAGGGGGGGTGCTGGCCTACGAGCAGTACTTC.